The sequence of this T cell receptor (beta chain) was determined in a study of blood T cell repertoires in COVID-19. Whole-study context: Sites in the United States, Italy and Spain provided acute and convalescent COVID-19 samples. T cells, B-cell-depleted T cells, or PBMCs supplied cDNA or gDNA.

V was pared by 3 bases and J by 10 bases, with 7 bases between. The CDR3 sequence is 11 residues long. Germline V lookup: CDR1 WNHNN, CDR2 SYGVQD (reference sequence). Original processing methods: Researchers report that nucleated cell counts were estimated from reference gene primer amplification. Using immunoSEQ multiplex PCR, the repertoire was profiled, and TCRdb retains in-frame clones only, with some absent. D and trimming were read from the DNA, whereas the V and J calls and clone size are those reported in that table. The sample has about 100,000 clones; around four fifths are singletons. The chain joins TRBV10-1 to TRBJ2-1; D is perhaps TRBD2 (5 bases). The sequenced material came from peripheral blood. The receptor's source is a man in his sixties or seventies with active or convalescent COVID-19. Here the CDR3 reads CASSDRGEQFF. The CDR3 DNA follows: TGCGCCAGCAGTGACAGAGGGGAGCAGTTCTTC.